This TCR beta chain was identified in a study of vaccination effects on CD4 cells after COVID-19 (dated by TCRdb to 2022 to 2024). Regarding the research as a whole: Two doses of either the BNT162b2 or the mRNA-1273 mRNA SARS-CoV-2 vaccine were administered to participants. The Oncomine TCR Beta short-read assay on an Illumina iSeq 100 was used to sequence cultures from other donors in the study. Altogether, around 9 COVID-19 convalescent patients and several SARS-CoV-2-naive healthy vaccine recipients made up the full study. In both COVID-19 convalescent patients and infection-naive vaccine recipients, the study compared SARS-CoV-2 spike-specific CD4+ TCR repertoires from before mRNA vaccination with those from after it.

The library was prepared using the immunoSEQ multiplex PCR assay. DNA from the CD4+ T cells that had been cultured and isolated underwent TCR beta CDR3 sequencing. For the original study's pipeline: Non-productive TCR sequences were removed, reads were trimmed to the CDR3 region, and CDR3s of at least 7 amino acids were retained. The MANAFEST web app was used to pick out antigen-specific clonotypes by comparing their expansion in peptide wells with that in reference cultures. To be called positive, a clone needed expansion at FDR<0.05 compared with the reference and with all other wells, an odds ratio greater than 5, and a frequency greater than 0.1% in two replicate wells. Clonotypes significantly expanded in SARS-CoV-2 spike wells and in at least one common cold coronavirus spike condition were defined as cross-reactive. Levenshtein distance calculated with the stringdist R package was used to assess CDR3 similarity, and unrooted trees were constructed with ape in R 3.6.1. As stored in TCRdb, this immuneACCESS dataset retains in-frame rearrangements with V and J assigned. A fraction of the clones does not appear; measured against another copy, unresolved V genes explain less than half of the discrepancy, and the remainder lacks a known reason. The V and J calls and the clone size are those of that table, but D and trimming were determined from the DNA. The sample profile shows about 71,000 clones; 80% of them were found once. The ten largest make up 9.5% to 15% of the sample.

Study-wide conclusions, independent of this receptor: Both infection-induced and vaccine-induced clones contracted markedly at late post-vaccination timepoints, which is consistent with waning T cell responses. In healthy vaccine recipients, vaccine-induced clones were almost all SARS-CoV-2 mono-reactive, with only 1 of 255 being cross-reactive with common cold coronaviruses. The study was limited by a small number of convalescent patients and lacked early post-infection timepoints.

The ViraFEST assay stimulated PBMC with viral peptide pools and then used TCR sequencing to identify antigen-specific CD4+ T cell clonotypes by expansion. After more than nine days of culture, CD4+ T cells were isolated with the EasySep CD4+ T cell isolation kit. None of the healthy vaccine recipients had a prior SARS-CoV-2 infection, which was confirmed by nucleocapsid antibody tests that came back negative both before and after vaccination. Fewer than 2.5 million PBMC per well were cultured in IMDM with about 5.1% human AB serum, roughly 10 IU/ml IL-2 and gentamicin, plus 10 ug/ml peptides. Half of the culture medium was replaced with fresh IL-2-containing medium on days 3 and 7. Each peptide stimulation condition was cultured in triplicate wells unless otherwise noted. PBMC were separated from whole blood using Ficoll-Paque Plus gradient centrifugation and were then either cryopreserved at -140C or used fresh. The spike proteins of SARS-CoV-2 and of the common cold coronaviruses HCoV-NL63, HCoV-OC43 and HCoV-229E were spanned by overlapping peptide pools. Genomic DNA was extracted from cultured CD4+ T cells with the QIAamp micro DNA kit.

This clone was counted once. The clone's antigen remains unknown. No per-base quality is available; no much larger clone lies one base away. The specimen comprised CD4+ T cells from PBMCs cultured with SARS-CoV-2 spike peptides, sampled before COVID-19 vaccination. The cell subset or site label, read with the paper, signifies: SARS-CoV-2 spike overlapping peptide pool stimulation. This clonotype originated in a human donor who received a COVID-19 vaccine.

The DNA sequence follows: TGCGCCAGCAGCACCGACAGTCCTGGGGCCAACGTCCTGACTTTC. Translated, this gives CASSTDSPGANVLTF. The rearrangement joined TRBV5-1 to TRBJ2-6; TRBD1 is a weak D gene call, 5 bases matching. The CDR3 numbers 15 residues from cysteine through phenylalanine. Of the read, only the CDR3 DNA is kept; its 45 bases are in frame from base 1. For CDR1 and CDR2, the germline V gene lists SGHRS and YFSETQ. V and J lose 4 bases and 2 bases, and a span of 10 bases separates them.